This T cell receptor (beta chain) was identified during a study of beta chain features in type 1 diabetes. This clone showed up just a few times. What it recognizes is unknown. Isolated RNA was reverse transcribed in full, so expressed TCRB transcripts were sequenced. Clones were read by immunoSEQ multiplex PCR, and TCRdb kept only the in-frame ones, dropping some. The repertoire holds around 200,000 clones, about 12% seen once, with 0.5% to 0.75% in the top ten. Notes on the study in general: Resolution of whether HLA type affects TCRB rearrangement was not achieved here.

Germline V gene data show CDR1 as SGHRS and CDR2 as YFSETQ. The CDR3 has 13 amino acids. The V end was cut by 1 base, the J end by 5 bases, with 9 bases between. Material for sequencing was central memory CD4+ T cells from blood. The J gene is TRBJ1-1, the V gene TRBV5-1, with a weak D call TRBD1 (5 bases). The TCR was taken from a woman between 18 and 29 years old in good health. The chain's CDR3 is CASSLLEGTEAFF. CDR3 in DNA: TGCGCCAGCAGCTTGTTGGAGGGGACTGAAGCTTTCTTT.